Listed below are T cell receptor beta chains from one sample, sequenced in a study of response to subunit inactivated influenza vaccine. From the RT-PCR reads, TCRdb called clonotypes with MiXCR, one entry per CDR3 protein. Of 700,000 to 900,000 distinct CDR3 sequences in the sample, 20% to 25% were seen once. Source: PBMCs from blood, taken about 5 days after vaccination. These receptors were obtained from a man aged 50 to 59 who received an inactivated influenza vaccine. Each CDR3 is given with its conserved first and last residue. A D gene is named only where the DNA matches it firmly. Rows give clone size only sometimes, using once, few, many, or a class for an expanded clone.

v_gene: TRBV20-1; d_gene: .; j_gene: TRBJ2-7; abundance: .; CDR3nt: TGCAGTGCTAGAGATTGGCTAGCAGTGAACGAGCAGTACTTC; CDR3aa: CSARDWLAVNEQYF
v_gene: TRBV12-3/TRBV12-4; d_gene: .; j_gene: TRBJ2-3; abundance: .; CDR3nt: TGTGCCCTCAGTTTAGCGCTGAAAGGGCGGCGGGTCACAGATACGCAGTATTTT; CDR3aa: CALSLALKGRRVTDTQYF
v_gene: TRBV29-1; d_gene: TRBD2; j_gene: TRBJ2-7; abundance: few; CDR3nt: TGCAGCGTTGAGGGGACTAGCGGGGCCCCTAGGTACGAGCAGTACTTC; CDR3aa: CSVEGTSGAPRYEQYF
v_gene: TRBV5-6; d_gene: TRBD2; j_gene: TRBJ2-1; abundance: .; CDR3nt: TGTGCCAGCAGCTTAAGACTAGCGGGAGAGTTCTTC; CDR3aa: CASSLRLAGEFF
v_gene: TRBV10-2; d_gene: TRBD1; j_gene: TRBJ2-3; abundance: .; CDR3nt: TGCGCCAGCAGTGAGGGGGGACAGGGAACAGATACGCAGTATTTT; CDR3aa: CASSEGGQGTDTQYF
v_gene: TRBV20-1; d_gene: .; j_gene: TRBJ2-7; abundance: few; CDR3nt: TGCAGTGCGCAGGACTGGGCCTCCTACGAGCAGTACTTC; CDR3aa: CSAQDWASYEQYF
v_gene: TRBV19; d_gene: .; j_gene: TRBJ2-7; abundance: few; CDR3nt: TGTGCCAGTAGTATAGCCATCACGAGGGTGGACGAGCAGTACTTC; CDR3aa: CASSIAITRVDEQYF
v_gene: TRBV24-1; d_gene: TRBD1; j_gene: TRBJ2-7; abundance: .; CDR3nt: TGTGCCACCAGACCGGGACAGGGATCCCACGAGCAGTACTTC; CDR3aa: CATRPGQGSHEQYF
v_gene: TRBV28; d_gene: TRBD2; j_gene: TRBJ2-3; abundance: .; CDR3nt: TGTGCCAGCAGTTTACCCGGACTAGCGGCCAGCACAGATACGCAGTATTTT; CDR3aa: CASSLPGLAASTDTQYF
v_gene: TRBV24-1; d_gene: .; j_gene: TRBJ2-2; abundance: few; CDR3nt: TGTGCCACCAGTGGCGCCCTGGGGACTCTGAACACCGGGGAGCTGTTTTTT; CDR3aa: CATSGALGTLNTGELFF
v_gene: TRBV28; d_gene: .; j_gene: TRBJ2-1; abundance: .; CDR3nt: TGTGCCAGCAGTTTCAGTGCGGGTGGAGTGCTTGGGCAGTTCTTC; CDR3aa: CASSFSAGGVLGQFF
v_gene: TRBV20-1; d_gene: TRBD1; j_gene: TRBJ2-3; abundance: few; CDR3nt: TGCAGTGTCACGGGACAGGCTACGCAGTATTTT; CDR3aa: CSVTGQATQYF
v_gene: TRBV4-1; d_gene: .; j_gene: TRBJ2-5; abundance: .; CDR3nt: TGCGCCAGCAGCCAAGGTCATAGGGCTCAAGAGACCCAGTACTTC; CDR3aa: CASSQGHRAQETQYF
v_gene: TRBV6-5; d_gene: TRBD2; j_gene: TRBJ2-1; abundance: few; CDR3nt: TGTGCCAGCAGTTGGGGACTAGCGGGTGATGAGCAGTTCTTC; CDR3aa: CASSWGLAGDEQFF
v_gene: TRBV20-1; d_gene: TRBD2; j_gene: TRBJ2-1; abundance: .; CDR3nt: TGCAGTGCTGTAGCGGGGGCCCTCTACAATGAGCAGTTCTTC; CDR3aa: CSAVAGALYNEQFF
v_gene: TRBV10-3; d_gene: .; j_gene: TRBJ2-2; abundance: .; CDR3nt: TGTGCCATCAGTGTTCGGATATCTAGTCTGGCCGGGGAGCTGTTTTTT; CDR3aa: CAISVRISSLAGELFF
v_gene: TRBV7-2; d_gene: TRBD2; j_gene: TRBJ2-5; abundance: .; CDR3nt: TGTGCCAGCAGCTTAGCGCATCTCCGGGGAGGGGAGACCCAGTACTTC; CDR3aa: CASSLAHLRGGETQYF